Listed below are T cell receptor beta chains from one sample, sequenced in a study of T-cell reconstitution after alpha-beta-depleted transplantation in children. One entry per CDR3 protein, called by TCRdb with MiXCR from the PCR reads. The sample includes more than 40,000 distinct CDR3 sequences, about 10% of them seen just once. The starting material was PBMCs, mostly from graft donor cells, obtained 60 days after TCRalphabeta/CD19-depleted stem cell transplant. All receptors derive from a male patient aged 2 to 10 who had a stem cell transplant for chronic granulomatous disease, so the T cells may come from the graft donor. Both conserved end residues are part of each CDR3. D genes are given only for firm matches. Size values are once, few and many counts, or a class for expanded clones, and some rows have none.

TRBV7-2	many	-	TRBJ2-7	CASSAKGATGGYEQYF	TGTGCCAGCAGCGCAAAAGGGGCCACCGGGGGCTACGAGCAGTACTTC
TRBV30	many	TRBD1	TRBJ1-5	CAWSHGTVNQPQHF	TGTGCCTGGAGTCATGGGACAGTTAATCAGCCCCAGCATTTT
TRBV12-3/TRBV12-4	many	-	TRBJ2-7	CASSSIGASYEQYF	TGTGCCAGCAGTTCCATAGGAGCCTCTTACGAGCAGTACTTC
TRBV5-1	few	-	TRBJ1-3	CASSGLGSGNTIYF	TGCGCCAGCAGCGGGTTGGGATCTGGAAACACCATATATTTT
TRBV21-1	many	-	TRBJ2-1	CASRGLAGANEQFF	TGTGCCTCCCGGGGGCTAGCGGGGGCCAATGAGCAGTTCTTC
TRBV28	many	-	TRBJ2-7	CASRDAAGQYF	TGTGCCAGCAGGGATGCTGCGGGGCAGTACTTC
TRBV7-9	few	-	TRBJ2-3	CASSSGGAQDTQYF	TGTGCCAGCAGCTCCGGCGGGGCTCAAGATACGCAGTATTTT
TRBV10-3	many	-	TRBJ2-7	CAISEREQYF	TGTGCCATCAGTGAGAGGGAGCAGTACTTC
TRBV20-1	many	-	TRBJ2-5	CSATAEGFQETQYF	TGCAGTGCTACAGCGGAGGGTTTTCAAGAGACCCAGTACTTC
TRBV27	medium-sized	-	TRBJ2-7	CASSPGASYEQYF	TGTGCCAGCTCTCCGGGAGCATCCTACGAGCAGTACTTC
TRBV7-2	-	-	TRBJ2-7	CASSSRPATYPYEQYF	TGTGCCAGCAGCTCCCGGCCAGCAACTTATCCCTACGAGCAGTACTTC
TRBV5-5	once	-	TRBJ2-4	CGSSVSDKNIQYF	TGTGGCAGCAGCGTAAGCGACAAAAACATTCAGTACTTC
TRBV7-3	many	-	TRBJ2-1	CASSLDGSHEQFF	TGTGCCAGCAGCTTGGACGGTTCCCATGAGCAGTTCTTC
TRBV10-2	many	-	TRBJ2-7	CASSRGDRYEQYF	TGCGCCAGCAGTCGCGGGGACCGCTACGAGCAGTACTTC
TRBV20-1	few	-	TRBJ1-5	CSARPGLNNQPQHF	TGCAGTGCTAGACCAGGGTTAAACAATCAGCCCCAGCATTTT
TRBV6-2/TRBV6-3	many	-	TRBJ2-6	CASRTSPGGPGANVLTF	TGTGCCAGCAGAACATCACCCGGAGGTCCTGGGGCCAACGTCCTGACTTTC
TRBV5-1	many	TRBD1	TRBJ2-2	CASSSGTGANTGELFF	TGCGCCAGCAGCTCGGGGACAGGGGCGAACACCGGGGAGCTGTTTTTT
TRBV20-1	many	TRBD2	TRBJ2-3	CSARRLAGGPPGPTDTQYF	TGCAGTGCTAGGCGACTAGCGGGAGGGCCTCCCGGACCCACAGATACGCAGTATTTT
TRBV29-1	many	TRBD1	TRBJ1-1	CSVESTGGTEAFF	TGCAGCGTCGAATCGACAGGGGGCACTGAAGCTTTCTTT
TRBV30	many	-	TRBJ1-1	CAWRPKGWSTEAFF	TGTGCCTGGAGGCCGAAGGGGTGGAGCACTGAAGCTTTCTTT